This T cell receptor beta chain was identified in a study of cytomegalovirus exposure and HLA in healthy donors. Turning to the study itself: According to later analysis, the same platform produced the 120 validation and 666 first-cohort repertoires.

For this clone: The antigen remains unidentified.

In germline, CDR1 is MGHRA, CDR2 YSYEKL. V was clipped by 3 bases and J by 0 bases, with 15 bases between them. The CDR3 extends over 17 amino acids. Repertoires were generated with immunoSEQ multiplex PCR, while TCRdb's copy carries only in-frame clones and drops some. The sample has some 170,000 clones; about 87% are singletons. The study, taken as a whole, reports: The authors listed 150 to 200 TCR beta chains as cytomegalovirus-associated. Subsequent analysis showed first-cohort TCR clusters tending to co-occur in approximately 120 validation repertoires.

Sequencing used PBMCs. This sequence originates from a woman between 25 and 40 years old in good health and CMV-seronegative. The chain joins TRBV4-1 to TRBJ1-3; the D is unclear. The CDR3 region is CASSHPKSGSSGNTIYF. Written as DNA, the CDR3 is TGCGCCAGCAGCCATCCTAAGAGCGGGAGCTCTGGAAACACCATATATTTT.